This entry concerns a single TCR beta chain. Per the study methods: Reference gene primer amplification in the assay estimated nucleated cell counts. Assay used: immunoSEQ multiplex PCR; TCRdb lists only in-frame clones, some missing. V and J calls and clone size are given by that table; D and trimming were obtained from the DNA. The sample records some 28,000 clones, about 80% being singletons. Germline V lookup: CDR1 LGHDT, CDR2 YNNKEL (reference sequence). The CDR3 is made up of 16 amino acids. V lost 7 bases and J lost 0, with 19 bases in between. This entry belongs to a study of blood T cell repertoires in COVID-19. Study-level information: Spain, Italy and the United States supplied samples that represented acute and convalescent COVID-19.

J is TRBJ2-7 and V is TRBV3-1 (or the pseudogene TRBV3-2), with D possibly being TRBD1 (7 bases). The sample taken for sequencing was peripheral blood. This clonotype was sampled from a man aged 70-80 years with acute or convalescent COVID-19. The CDR3 DNA reads as TGTGCCAGCACCAATTGGCAGGGGGGAAGCTCCTACGAGCAGTACTTC. Translation: CASTNWQGGSSYEQYF.